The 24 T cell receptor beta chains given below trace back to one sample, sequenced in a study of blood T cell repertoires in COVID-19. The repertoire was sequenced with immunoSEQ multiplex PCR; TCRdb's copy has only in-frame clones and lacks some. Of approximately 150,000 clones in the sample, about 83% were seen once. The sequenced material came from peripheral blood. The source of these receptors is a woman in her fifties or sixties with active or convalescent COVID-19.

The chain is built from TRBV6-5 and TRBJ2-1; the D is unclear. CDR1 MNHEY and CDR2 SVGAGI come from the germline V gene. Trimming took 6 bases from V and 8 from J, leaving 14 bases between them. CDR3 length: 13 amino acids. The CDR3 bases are TGTGCCAGCAGCCGTTTTTTTGGCCATGAGCAGTTCTTC. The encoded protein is CASSRFFGHEQFF.

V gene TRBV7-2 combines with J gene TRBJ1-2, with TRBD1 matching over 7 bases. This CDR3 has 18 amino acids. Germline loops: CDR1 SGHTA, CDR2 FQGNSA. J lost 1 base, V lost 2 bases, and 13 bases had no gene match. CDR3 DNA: TGTGCCAGCAGCTTAAGGGAGCAGCAAGGGGGCTTTAACTATGGCTACACCTTC. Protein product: CASSLREQQGGFNYGYTF.

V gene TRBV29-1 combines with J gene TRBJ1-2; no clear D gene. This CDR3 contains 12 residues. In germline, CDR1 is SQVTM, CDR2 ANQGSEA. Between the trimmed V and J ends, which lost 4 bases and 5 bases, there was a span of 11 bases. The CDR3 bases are TGCAGCGTTGCCTTTTCGGGGTATGGCTACACCTTC. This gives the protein CSVAFSGYGYTF.

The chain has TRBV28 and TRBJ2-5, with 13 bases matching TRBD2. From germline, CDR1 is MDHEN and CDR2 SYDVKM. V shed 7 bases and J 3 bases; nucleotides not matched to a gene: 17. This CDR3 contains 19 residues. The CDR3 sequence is CASTPPLLAGGLKEETQYF. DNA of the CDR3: TGTGCCAGCACCCCCCCTTTACTAGCGGGAGGGTTGAAAGAAGAGACCCAGTACTTC.

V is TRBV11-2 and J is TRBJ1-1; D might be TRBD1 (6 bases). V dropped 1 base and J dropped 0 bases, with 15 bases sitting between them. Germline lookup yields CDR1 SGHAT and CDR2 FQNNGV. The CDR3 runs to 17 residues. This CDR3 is CASSLAAGASMNTEAFF. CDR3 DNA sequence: TGTGCCAGCAGCTTAGCGGCAGGGGCCTCCATGAACACTGAAGCTTTCTTT.

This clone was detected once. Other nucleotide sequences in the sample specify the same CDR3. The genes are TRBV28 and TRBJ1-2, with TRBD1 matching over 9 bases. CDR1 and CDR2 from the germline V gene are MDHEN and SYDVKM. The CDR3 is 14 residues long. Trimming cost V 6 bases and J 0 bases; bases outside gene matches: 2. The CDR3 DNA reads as TGTGCCAGCAGACGGGACAGGGCTAACTATGGCTACACCTTC. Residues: CASRRDRANYGYTF.

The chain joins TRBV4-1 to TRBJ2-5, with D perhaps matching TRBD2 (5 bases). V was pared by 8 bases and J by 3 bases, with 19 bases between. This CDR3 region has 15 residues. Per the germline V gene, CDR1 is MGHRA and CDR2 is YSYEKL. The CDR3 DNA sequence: TGCGCCAGCCGCAGCCAACTAGGTGGGGAAGAGACCCAGTACTTC. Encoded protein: CASRSQLGGEETQYF.

The CDR3 protein is CASSAGFYNEQFF. The CDR3 DNA sequence: TGTGCCAGCAGCGCGGGGTTCTACAATGAGCAGTTCTTC. J is TRBJ2-1 and V is TRBV7-3, with a possible D match to TRBD2 (6 bases). CDR3 size: 13 residues. CDR1 is SGHTA, CDR2 FQGTGA, per germline. Trimming pared 5 bases from V and 3 bases from J, leaving 8 bases between.

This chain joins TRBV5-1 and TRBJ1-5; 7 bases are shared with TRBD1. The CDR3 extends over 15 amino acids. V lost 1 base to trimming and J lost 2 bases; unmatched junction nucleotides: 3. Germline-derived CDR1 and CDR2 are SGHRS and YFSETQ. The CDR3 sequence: CASSLSGTGNQPQHF. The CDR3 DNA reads TGCGCCAGCAGCTTGTCTGGGACAGGCAATCAGCCCCAGCATTTT.

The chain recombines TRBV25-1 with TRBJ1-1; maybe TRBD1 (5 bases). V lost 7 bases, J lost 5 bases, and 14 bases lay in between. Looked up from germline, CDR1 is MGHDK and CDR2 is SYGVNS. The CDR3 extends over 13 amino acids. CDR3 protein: CASKEPAGTEAFF. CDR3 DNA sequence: TGTGCCAGCAAGGAGCCTGCAGGGACTGAAGCTTTCTTT.

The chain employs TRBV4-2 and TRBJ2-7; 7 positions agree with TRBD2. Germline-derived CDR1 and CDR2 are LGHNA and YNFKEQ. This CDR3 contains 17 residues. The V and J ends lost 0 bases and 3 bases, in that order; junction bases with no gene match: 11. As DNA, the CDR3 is TGTGCCAGCAGCCAAGAAATTTCCAGCGGGATAAACTACGAGCAGTACTTC. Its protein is CASSQEISSGINYEQYF.

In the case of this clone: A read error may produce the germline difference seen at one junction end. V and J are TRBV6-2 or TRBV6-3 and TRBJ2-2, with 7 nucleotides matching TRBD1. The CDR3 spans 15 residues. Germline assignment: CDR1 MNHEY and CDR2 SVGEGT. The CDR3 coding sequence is TGTGCCAGCGGTTATAGGGGTGGGACAGCCGGGGAGCTGTTTTTT. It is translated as CASGYRGGTAGELFF.

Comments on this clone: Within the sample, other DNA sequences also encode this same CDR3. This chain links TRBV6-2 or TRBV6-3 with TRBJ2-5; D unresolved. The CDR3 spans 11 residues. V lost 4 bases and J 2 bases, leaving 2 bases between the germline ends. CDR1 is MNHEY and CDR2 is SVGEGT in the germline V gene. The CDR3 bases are TGTGCCAGCAGTTCACAAGAGACCCAGTACTTC. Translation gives CASSSQETQYF.

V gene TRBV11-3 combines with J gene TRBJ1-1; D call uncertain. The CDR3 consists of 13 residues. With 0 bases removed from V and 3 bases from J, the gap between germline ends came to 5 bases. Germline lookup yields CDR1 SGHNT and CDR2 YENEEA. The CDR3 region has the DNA TGTGCCAGCAGCTTAGATGCGGACACTGAAGCTTTCTTT. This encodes CASSLDADTEAFF.

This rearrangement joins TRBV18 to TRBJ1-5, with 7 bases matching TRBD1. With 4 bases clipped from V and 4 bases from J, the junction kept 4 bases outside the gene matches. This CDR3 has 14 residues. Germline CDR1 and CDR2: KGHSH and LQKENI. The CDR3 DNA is TGTGCCAGCTCACAGACACAGGGGAATCAGCCCCAGCATTTT. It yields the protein CASSQTQGNQPQHF.

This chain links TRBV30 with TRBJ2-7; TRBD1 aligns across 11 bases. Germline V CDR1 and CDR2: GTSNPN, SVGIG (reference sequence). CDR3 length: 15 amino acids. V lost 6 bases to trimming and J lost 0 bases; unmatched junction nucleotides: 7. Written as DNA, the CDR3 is TGTGCCTGCCTCGGGACAGGGGGGAGCTCCTACGAGCAGTACTTC. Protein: CACLGTGGSSYEQYF.

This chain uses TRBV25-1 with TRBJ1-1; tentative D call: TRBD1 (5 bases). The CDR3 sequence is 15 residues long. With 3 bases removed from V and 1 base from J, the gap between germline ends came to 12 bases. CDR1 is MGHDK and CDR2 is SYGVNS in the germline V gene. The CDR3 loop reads CASSDAKGSNTEAFF. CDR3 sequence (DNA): TGTGCCAGCAGTGATGCGAAGGGGTCGAACACTGAAGCTTTCTTT.

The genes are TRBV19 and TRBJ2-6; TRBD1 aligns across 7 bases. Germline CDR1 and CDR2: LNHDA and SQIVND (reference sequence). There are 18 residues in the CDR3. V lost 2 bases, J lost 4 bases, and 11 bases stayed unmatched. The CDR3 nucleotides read TGTGCCAGTAGTATATTAAGGGGGCCAGGATCCGGGGCCAACGTCCTGACTTTC. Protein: CASSILRGPGSGANVLTF.

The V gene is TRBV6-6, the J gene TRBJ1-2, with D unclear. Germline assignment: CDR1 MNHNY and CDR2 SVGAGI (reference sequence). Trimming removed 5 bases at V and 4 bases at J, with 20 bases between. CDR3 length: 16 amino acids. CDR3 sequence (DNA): TGTGCCAGCAGTCCGGACTCTAGCCCTTGGGGCTATGGCTACACCTTC. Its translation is CASSPDSSPWGYGYTF.

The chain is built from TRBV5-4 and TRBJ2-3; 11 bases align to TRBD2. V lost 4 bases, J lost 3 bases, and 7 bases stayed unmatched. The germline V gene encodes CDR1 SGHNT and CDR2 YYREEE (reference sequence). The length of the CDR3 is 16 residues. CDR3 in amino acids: CASSIPSGGKTDTQYF. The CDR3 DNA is TGTGCCAGCAGCATCCCTAGCGGGGGGAAAACAGATACGCAGTATTTT. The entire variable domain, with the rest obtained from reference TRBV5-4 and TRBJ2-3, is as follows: ETGVTQSPTHLIKTRGQQVTLRCSSQSGHNTVSWYQQALGQGPQFIFQYYREEENGRGNFPPRFSGLQFPNYSSELNVNALELDDSALYLCASSIPSGGKTDTQYFGPGTRLTVL.

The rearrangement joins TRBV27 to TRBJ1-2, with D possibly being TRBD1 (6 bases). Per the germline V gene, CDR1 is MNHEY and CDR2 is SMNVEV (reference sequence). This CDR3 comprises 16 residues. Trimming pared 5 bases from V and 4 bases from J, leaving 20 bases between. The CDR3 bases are TGTGCCAGCAGTGGACAGAAGGCCACAGACAGCTATGGCTACACCTTC. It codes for CASSGQKATDSYGYTF.

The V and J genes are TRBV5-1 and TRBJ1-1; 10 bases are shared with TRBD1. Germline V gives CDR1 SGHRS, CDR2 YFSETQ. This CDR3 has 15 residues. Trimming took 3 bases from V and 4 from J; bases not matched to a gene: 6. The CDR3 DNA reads TGCGCCAGCAGCTGGGCCGGGACAGGGGCCACTGAAGCTTTCTTT. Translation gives CASSWAGTGATEAFF.

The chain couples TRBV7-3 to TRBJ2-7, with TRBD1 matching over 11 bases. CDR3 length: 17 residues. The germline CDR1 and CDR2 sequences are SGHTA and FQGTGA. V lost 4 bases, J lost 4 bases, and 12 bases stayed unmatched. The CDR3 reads CASSSIYPRDRGYEQYF. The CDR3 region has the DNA TGTGCCAGCAGCTCCATCTACCCTCGGGACAGGGGGTACGAGCAGTACTTC.

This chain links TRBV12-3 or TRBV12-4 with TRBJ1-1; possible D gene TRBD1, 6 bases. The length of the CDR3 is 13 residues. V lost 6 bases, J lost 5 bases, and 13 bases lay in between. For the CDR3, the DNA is TGTGCCAGCAGCTCTCACCAGGGGACTGAAGCTTTCTTT. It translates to CASSSHQGTEAFF.